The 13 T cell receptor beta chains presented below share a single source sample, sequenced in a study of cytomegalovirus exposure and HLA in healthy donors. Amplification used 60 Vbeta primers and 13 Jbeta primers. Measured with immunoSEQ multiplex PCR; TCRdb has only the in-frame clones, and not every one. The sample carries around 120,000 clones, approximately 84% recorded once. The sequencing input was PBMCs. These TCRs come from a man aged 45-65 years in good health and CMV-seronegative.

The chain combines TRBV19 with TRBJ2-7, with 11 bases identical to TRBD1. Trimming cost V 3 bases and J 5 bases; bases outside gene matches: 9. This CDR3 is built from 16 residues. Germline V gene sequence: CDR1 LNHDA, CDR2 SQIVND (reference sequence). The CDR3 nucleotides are TGTGCCAGTAGTATCCCCGGACAGGGGGCGTCCCACGAGCAGTACTTC. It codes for CASSIPGQGASHEQYF.

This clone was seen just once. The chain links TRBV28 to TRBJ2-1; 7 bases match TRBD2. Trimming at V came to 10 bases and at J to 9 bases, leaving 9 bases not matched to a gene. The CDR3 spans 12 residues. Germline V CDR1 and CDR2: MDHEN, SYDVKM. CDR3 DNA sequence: TGTGCCATGGGCGGGAGACGCAGTGAGCAGTTCTTC. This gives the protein CAMGGRRSEQFF.

In nucleotides, the CDR3 is TGTGCCACCAGCACTAACCGGGGTAACACCGGGGAGCTGTTTTTT. Amino acid sequence: CATSTNRGNTGELFF. The chain uses TRBV15 and TRBJ2-2; D is perhaps TRBD2 (5 bases). Deletions cut 4 bases from V and 2 bases from J, with 11 bases between. Per the germline V gene, CDR1 is LNHNV and CDR2 is YYDKDF (reference sequence). The CDR3 contains 15 residues.

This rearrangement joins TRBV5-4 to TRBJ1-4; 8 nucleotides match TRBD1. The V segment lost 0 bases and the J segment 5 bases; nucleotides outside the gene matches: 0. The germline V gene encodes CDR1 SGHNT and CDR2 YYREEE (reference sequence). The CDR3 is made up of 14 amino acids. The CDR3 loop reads CASSLGQGNEKLFF. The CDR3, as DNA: TGTGCCAGCAGCTTGGGACAGGGGAATGAAAAACTGTTTTTT.

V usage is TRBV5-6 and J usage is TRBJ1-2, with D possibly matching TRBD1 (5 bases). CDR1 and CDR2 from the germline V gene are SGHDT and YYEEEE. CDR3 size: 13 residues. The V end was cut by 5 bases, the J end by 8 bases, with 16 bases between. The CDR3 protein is CASSSLGGSGYTF. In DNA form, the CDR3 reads TGTGCCAGCAGTTCCCTCGGGGGAAGCGGCTACACCTTC.

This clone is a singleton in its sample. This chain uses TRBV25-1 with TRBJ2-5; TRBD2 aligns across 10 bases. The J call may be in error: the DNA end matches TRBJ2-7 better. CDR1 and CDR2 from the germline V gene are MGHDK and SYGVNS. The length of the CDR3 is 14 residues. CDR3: CASSLAGENYEQYF. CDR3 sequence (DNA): TGTGCCAGCAGCCTAGCGGGGGAAAACTACGAGCAGTACTTC.

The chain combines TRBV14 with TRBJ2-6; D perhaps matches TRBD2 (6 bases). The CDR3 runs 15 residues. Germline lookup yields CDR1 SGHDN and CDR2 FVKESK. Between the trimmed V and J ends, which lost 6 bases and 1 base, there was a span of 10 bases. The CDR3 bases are TGTGCCAGCAGAAGGAGGGGATCTGGGGCCAACGTCCTGACTTTC. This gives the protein CASRRRGSGANVLTF. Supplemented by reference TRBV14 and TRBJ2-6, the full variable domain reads EAGVTQFPSHSVIEKGQTVTLRCDPISGHDNLYWYRRVMGKEIKFLLHFVKESKQDESGMPNNRFLAERTGGTYSTLKVQPAELEDSGVYFCASRRRGSGANVLTFGAGSRLTVL.

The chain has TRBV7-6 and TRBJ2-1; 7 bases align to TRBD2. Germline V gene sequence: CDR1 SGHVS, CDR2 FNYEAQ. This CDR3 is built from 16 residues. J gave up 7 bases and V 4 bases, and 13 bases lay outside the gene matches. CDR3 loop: CASSSLGGSGGNEQFF. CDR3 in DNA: TGTGCCAGCAGCTCACTGGGCGGGAGTGGTGGGAATGAGCAGTTCTTC. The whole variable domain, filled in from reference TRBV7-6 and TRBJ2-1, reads GAGVSQSPRYKVTKRGQDVALRCDPISGHVSLYWYRQALGQGPEFLTYFNYEAQQDKSGLPNDRFSAERPEGSISTLTIQRTEQRDSAMYRCASSSLGGSGGNEQFFGPGTRLTVL.

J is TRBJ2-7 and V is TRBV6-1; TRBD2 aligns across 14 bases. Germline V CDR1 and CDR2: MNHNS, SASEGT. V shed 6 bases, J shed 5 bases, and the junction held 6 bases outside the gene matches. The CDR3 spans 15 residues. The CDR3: CASSGLAGGIDEQYF. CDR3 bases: TGTGCCAGCAGCGGACTAGCGGGAGGAATAGACGAGCAGTACTTC.

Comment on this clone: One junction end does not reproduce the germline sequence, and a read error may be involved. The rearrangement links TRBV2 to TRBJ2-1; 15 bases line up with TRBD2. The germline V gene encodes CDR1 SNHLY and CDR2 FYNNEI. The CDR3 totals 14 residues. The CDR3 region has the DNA TGCGGGACTAGCGGGGGGAACTCCTACAATGAGCAGTTCTTC. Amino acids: CGTSGGNSYNEQFF.

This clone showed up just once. CDR3 sequence: CASIHGTGGADTQYF. The CDR3 DNA is TGTGCCAGCATCCACGGGACAGGGGGCGCAGATACGCAGTATTTT. This sequence joins TRBV28 and TRBJ2-3; 12 bases fit TRBD1. J gave up 4 bases and V 7 bases, and 6 bases lay outside the gene matches. Per germline, CDR1 MDHEN and CDR2 SYDVKM. The CDR3 is 15 residues long.

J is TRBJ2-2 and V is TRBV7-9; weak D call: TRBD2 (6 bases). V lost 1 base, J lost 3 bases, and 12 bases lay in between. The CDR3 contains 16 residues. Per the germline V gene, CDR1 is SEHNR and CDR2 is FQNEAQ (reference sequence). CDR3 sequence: CASSLVERADTGELFF. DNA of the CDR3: TGTGCCAGCAGCTTAGTTGAGCGGGCTGACACCGGGGAGCTGTTTTTT.

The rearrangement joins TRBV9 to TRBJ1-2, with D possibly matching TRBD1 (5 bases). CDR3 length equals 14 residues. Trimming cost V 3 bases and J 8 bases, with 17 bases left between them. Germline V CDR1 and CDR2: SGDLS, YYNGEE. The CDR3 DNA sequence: TGTGCCAGCAGCGCAAGGGAGGGGTTGGGCGGCTACACCTTC. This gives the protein CASSAREGLGGYTF.